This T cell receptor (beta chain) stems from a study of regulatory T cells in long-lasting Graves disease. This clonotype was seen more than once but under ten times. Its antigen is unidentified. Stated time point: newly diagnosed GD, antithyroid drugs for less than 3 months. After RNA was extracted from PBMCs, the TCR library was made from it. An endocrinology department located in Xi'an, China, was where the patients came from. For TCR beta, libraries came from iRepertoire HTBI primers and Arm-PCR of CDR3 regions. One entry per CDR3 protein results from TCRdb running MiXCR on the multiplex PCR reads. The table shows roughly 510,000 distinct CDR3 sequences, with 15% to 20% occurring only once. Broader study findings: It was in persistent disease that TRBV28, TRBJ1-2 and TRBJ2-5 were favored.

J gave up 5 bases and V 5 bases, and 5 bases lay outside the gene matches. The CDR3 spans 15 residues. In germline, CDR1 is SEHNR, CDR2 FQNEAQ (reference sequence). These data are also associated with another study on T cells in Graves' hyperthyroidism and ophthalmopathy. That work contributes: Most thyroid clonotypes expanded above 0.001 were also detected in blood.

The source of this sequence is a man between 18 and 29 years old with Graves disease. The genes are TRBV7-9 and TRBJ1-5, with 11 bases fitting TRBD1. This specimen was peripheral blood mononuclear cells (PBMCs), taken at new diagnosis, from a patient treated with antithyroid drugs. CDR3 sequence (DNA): TGTGCCAGCAGCCTGGACAGGGGGCAGCATCAGCCCCAGCATTTT. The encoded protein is CASSLDRGQHQPQHF. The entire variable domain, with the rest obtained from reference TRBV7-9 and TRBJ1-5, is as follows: DTGVSQNPRHKITKRGQNVTFRCDPISEHNRLYWYRQTLGQGPEFLTYFQNEAQLEKSRLLSDRFSAERPKGSFSTLEIQRTEQGDSAMYLCASSLDRGQHQPQHFGDGTRLSIL.